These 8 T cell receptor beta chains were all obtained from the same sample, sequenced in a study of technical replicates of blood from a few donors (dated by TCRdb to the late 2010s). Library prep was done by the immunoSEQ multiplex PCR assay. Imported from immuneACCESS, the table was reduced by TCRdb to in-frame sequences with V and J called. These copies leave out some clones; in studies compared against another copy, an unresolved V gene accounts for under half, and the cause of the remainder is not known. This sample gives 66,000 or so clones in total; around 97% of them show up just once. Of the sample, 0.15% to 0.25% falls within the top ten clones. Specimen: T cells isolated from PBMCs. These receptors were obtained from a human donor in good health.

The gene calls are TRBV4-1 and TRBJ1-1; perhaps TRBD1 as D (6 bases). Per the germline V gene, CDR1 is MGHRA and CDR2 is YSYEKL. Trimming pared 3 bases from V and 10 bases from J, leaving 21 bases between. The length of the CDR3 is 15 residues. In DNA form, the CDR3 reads TGCGCCAGCAGCCATCGTAACGGGGGGGGCCCGGGAGCTTTCTTT. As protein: CASSHRNGGGPGAFF.

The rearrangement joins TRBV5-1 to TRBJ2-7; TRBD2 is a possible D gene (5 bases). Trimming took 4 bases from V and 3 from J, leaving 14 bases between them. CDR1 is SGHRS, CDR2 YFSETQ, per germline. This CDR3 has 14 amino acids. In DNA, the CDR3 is TGCGCCAGCAGCGGAGCCGGGAATTTCTACGAGCAGTACTTC. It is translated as CASSGAGNFYEQYF.

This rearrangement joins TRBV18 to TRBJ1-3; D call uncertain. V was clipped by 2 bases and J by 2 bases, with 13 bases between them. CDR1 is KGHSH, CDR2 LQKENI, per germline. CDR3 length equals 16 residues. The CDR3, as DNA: TGTGCCAGCTCACCATCTCGGGTCGACGCTGGAAACACCATATATTTT. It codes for CASSPSRVDAGNTIYF.

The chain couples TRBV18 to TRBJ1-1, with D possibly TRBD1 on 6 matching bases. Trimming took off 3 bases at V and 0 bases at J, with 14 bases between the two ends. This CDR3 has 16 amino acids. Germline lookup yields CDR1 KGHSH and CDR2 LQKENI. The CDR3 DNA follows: TGTGCCAGCTCACCCGAACGGGGGGCCTTGAACACTGAAGCTTTCTTT. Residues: CASSPERGALNTEAFF.

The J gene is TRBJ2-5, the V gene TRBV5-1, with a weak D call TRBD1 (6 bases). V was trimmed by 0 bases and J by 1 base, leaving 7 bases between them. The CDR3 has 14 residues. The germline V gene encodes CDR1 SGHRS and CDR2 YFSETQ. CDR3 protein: CASSLDRAQETQYF. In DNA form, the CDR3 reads TGCGCCAGCAGCTTGGACAGGGCCCAAGAGACCCAGTACTTC. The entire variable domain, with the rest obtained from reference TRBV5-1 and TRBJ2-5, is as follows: KAGVTQTPRYLIKTRGQQVTLSCSPISGHRSVSWYQQTPGQGLQFLFEYFSETQRNKGNFPGRFSGRQFSNSRSEMNVSTLELGDSALYLCASSLDRAQETQYFGPGTRLLVL.

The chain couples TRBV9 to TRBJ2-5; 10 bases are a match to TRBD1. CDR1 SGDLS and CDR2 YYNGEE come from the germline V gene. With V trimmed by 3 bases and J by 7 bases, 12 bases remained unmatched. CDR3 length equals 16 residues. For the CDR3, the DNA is TGTGCCAGCAGCGGCCCGCCGGGACAGGGGACGAGGACCCAGTACTTC. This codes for CASSGPPGQGTRTQYF.

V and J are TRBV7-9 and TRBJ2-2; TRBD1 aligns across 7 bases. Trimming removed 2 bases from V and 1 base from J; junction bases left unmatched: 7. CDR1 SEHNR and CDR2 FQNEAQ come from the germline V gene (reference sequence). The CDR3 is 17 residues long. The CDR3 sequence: CASSLRSGTENTGELFF. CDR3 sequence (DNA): TGTGCCAGCAGCTTAAGGTCCGGGACAGAGAACACCGGGGAGCTGTTTTTT. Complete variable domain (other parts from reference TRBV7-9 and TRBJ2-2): DTGVSQNPRHKITKRGQNVTFRCDPISEHNRLYWYRQTLGQGPEFLTYFQNEAQLEKSRLLSDRFSAERPKGSFSTLEIQRTEQGDSAMYLCASSLRSGTENTGELFFGEGSRLTVL.

CDR3 nucleotides: TGCAGCGTTGGACGCGGGGGATCTCAAGAGACCCAGTACTTC. This translates into CSVGRGGSQETQYF. The chain joins TRBV29-1 to TRBJ2-5, with 7 bases fitting TRBD2. Germline CDR1 is SQVTM and CDR2 is ANQGSEA. The ends lost 4 bases at V and 2 bases at J; junction bases unmatched: 7. This CDR3 is built from 14 residues.